The rows below give T cell receptor beta chains drawn from one sample of a study of blood T cell repertoires in COVID-19. Some clones are missing from TCRdb's copy, which holds only in-frame ones; the method was immunoSEQ multiplex PCR. In the table there are about 360,000 clones, approximately 77% of which are singletons. The sample consisted of peripheral blood. These receptors were taken from a human donor with acute or convalescent COVID-19. The donor label of this sample is uncertain. The CDR3 runs from the conserved cysteine through the conserved F or W. D genes are given only for firm matches. The size field is filled for only some rows; it gives once, few, many or a size class.

J gene | D gene | CDR3 length | clone size | V gene | CDR3 DNA | CDR3 protein
TRBJ1-3 | - | 16 | - | TRBV4-2 | TGTGCCAGCAGCCAAGCGCAGGGTGCCTCTGGAAACACCATATATTTT | CASSQAQGASGNTIYF
TRBJ2-1 | TRBD1 | 17 | - | TRBV15 | TGTGCCACCAGCAGAGATCCGGGCAGGGGGCAGTACAATGAGCAGTTCTTC | CATSRDPGRGQYNEQFF
TRBJ1-2 | - | 14 | - | TRBV30 | TGTGCCTGGAGTGTGAAGTCGGTTAACTATGGCTACACCTTC | CAWSVKSVNYGYTF
TRBJ2-1 | TRBD2 | 15 | - | TRBV5-6 | TGTGCCAGCAGCTTGGGGGCGGGGGTCCCCAATGAGCAGTTCTTC | CASSLGAGVPNEQFF
TRBJ1-1 | TRBD1 | 11 | few | TRBV29-1 | TGCAGCGTTCGAAGGGGGCGGGAAGCTTTCTTT | CSVRRGREAFF
TRBJ2-3 | - | 13 | - | TRBV7-9 | TGTGCCAGCAGCTTAGCGGGGGCGGATACGCAGTATTTT | CASSLAGADTQYF
TRBJ1-6 | - | 16 | many | TRBV11-2 | TGTGCCAGCAGCCAGAGACAGAGCTCCTATAATTCACCCCTCCACTTT | CASSQRQSSYNSPLHF
TRBJ2-7 | - | 14 | - | TRBV5-1 | TGCGCCAGCAGCGCAACCACAGTAACAGGAGAGCAGTACTTC | CASSATTVTGEQYF
TRBJ1-2 | - | 13 | - | TRBV3-1/TRBV3-2 | TGTGCCAGCACCCCCGGACTTTCAATTGGCTACACCTTC | CASTPGLSIGYTF
TRBJ2-7 | TRBD2 | 14 | - | TRBV3-1/TRBV3-2 | TGTGCCAGCAGCCGCGGGACTAGGACCTACGAGCAGTACTTC | CASSRGTRTYEQYF